Listed below are T cell receptor beta chains from one sample, sequenced in a study of blood T cells in healthy people across ages. TCRdb re-analysed the 5' RACE reads in MiXCR, keeping a single row per CDR3 protein. The table lists roughly 1,500,000 distinct CDR3 sequences, around 35% of them singletons. Sequenced material: blood. The source of these receptors is a woman aged 25-40 years in good health. Both conserved end residues are part of each CDR3. D genes are given only for firm matches. Rows may omit the clone size; those that give it use once, few, many or a size class.

J: TRBJ2-5
length: 12
D: NA
size: few
V: TRBV6-1
CDR3: CASRPGTKAQYF
DNA: TGTGCCAGCCGTCCGGGGACAAAAGCGCAGTACTTC

J: TRBJ1-1
length: 14
D: NA
size: NA
V: TRBV6-1
CDR3: CASSETDMNTEAFF
DNA: TGTGCCAGCAGTGAAACAGACATGAACACTGAAGCTTTCTTT

J: TRBJ2-1
length: 15
D: NA
size: few
V: TRBV12-3/TRBV12-4
CDR3: CASSPDSRFYNEQFF
DNA: TGTGCCAGCAGCCCGGACAGTCGCTTCTACAATGAGCAGTTCTTC

J: TRBJ1-1
length: 14
D: NA
size: NA
V: TRBV28
CDR3: CASSFLRLGTEAFF
DNA: TGTGCCAGCAGTTTTTTAAGGCTTGGCACTGAAGCTTTCTTT

J: TRBJ2-1
length: 15
D: NA
size: NA
V: TRBV3-1
CDR3: CASSQDPGFRNEQFF
DNA: TGTGCCAGCAGCCAAGATCCAGGGTTCCGCAATGAGCAGTTCTTC

J: TRBJ1-2
length: 14
D: TRBD1
size: many
V: TRBV5-1
CDR3: CASSTQGANYGYTF
DNA: TGCGCCAGCAGCACGCAGGGGGCTAACTATGGCTACACCTTC

J: TRBJ2-1
length: 14
D: TRBD1
size: few
V: TRBV3-1
CDR3: CASSANTGANEQFF
DNA: TGTGCCAGCAGCGCTAACACAGGGGCCAATGAGCAGTTCTTC

J: TRBJ2-1
length: 15
D: NA
size: few
V: TRBV3-1
CDR3: CASSQDPQVRDEQFF
DNA: TGTGCCAGCAGCCAAGATCCACAGGTGCGGGATGAGCAGTTCTTC

J: TRBJ2-5
length: 13
D: NA
size: many
V: TRBV9
CDR3: CASSPWRLETQYF
DNA: TGTGCCAGCAGCCCCTGGCGGCTGGAGACCCAGTACTTC

J: TRBJ1-2
length: 14
D: NA
size: few
V: TRBV3-1
CDR3: CASSHQGRWDGYTF
DNA: TGTGCCAGCAGCCACCAGGGACGCTGGGATGGCTACACCTTC

J: TRBJ2-1
length: 16
D: TRBD2
size: NA
V: TRBV3-1
CDR3: CASSLLFDGRANEQFF
DNA: TGTGCCAGCAGCCTCCTATTCGACGGGAGGGCCAATGAGCAGTTCTTC

J: TRBJ1-1
length: 19
D: TRBD1
size: many
V: TRBV27
CDR3: CASSCTTGVGLIWNTEAFF
DNA: TGTGCCAGCAGTTGTACTACAGGGGTGGGACTAATTTGGAACACTGAAGCTTTCTTT

J: TRBJ1-1
length: 14
D: NA
size: few
V: TRBV9
CDR3: CASSVVQTNTEAFF
DNA: TGTGCCAGCAGCGTAGTGCAAACGAACACTGAAGCTTTCTTT

J: TRBJ2-5
length: 12
D: NA
size: few
V: TRBV7-7
CDR3: CASAGIGQTQYF
DNA: TGTGCCAGCGCAGGGATCGGACAGACCCAGTACTTC

J: TRBJ2-3
length: 14
D: NA
size: NA
V: TRBV7-2
CDR3: CASSFTHVTDTQYF
DNA: TGTGCCAGCAGCTTCACTCATGTGACAGATACGCAGTATTTT

J: TRBJ2-1
length: 16
D: TRBD2
size: few
V: TRBV12-5
CDR3: CASGLGGLAGGIEQFF
DNA: TGTGCTAGTGGTTTGGGGGGACTAGCGGGAGGTATTGAGCAGTTCTTC

J: TRBJ2-3
length: 15
D: TRBD2
size: few
V: TRBV7-2
CDR3: CASSLQGGRTDTQYF
DNA: TGTGCCAGCAGCCTCCAGGGAGGGAGGACAGATACGCAGTATTTT

J: TRBJ1-2
length: 17
D: NA
size: NA
V: TRBV9
CDR3: CASSVDQGGLDNYGYTF
DNA: TGTGCCAGCAGCGTGGACCAGGGAGGGCTCGATAACTATGGCTACACCTTC

J: TRBJ2-5
length: 13
D: NA
size: few
V: TRBV29-1
CDR3: CSALPQGSYKQYF
DNA: TGCAGCGCCCTCCCGCAGGGGTCCTACAAGCAGTACTTC

J: TRBJ1-1
length: 13
D: NA
size: NA
V: TRBV15
CDR3: CATSNLGAEEAFF
DNA: TGTGCCACCAGCAATCTTGGGGCGGAGGAAGCTTTCTTT

J: TRBJ2-7
length: 11
D: NA
size: few
V: TRBV30
CDR3: CAWEWANEQYF
DNA: TGTGCCTGGGAATGGGCGAACGAGCAGTACTTC

J: TRBJ2-1
length: 16
D: TRBD2
size: NA
V: TRBV20-1
CDR3: CSARSLGTSGSNEQFF
DNA: TGCAGTGCTAGATCCCTCGGGACTAGCGGGAGTAATGAGCAGTTCTTC

J: TRBJ2-7
length: 17
D: TRBD2
size: NA
V: TRBV20-1
CDR3: CSAQSGLAGVGPYEQYF
DNA: TGCAGTGCCCAGAGTGGCCTAGCGGGAGTAGGTCCCTACGAGCAGTACTTC

J: TRBJ2-3
length: 19
D: NA
size: NA
V: TRBV3-1
CDR3: CASSQSQGVRGGGTDTQYF
DNA: TGTGCCAGCAGCCAATCACAGGGAGTGAGAGGGGGAGGCACAGATACGCAGTATTTT

J: TRBJ1-2
length: 14
D: NA
size: NA
V: TRBV20-1
CDR3: CSARARGTKDGYTF
DNA: TGCAGTGCTAGAGCCCGCGGGACAAAAGATGGCTACACCTTC

J: TRBJ2-7
length: 15
D: NA
size: few
V: TRBV28
CDR3: CASSFVAAGNYEQYF
DNA: TGTGCCAGCAGTTTCGTGGCGGCGGGGAACTACGAGCAGTACTTC

J: TRBJ2-7
length: 16
D: NA
size: few
V: TRBV27
CDR3: CASSLILLGLPYEQYF
DNA: TGTGCCAGCAGTTTAATCCTTTTGGGGCTGCCCTACGAGCAGTACTTC

J: TRBJ1-2
length: 13
D: NA
size: few
V: TRBV2
CDR3: CASRGVGAYGYTF
DNA: TGTGCCAGCAGGGGGGTTGGCGCCTATGGCTACACCTTC

J: TRBJ1-2
length: 12
D: TRBD1
size: NA
V: TRBV2
CDR3: CATQTGDYGYTF
DNA: TGTGCCACTCAGACAGGGGACTATGGCTACACCTTC

J: TRBJ2-5
length: 11
D: NA
size: NA
V: TRBV24-1
CDR3: CATSDWQTQYF
DNA: TGTGCCACCAGTGATTGGCAGACCCAGTACTTC

J: TRBJ2-7
length: 17
D: NA
size: many
V: TRBV5-6
CDR3: CASSRRTERQGVHEQYF
DNA: TGTGCCAGCAGCCGACGTACCGAGAGGCAGGGAGTACACGAGCAGTACTTC

J: TRBJ1-5
length: 17
D: TRBD1
size: NA
V: TRBV19
CDR3: CASSRDRGSGSNQPQHF
DNA: TGTGCCAGTAGTCGGGACAGGGGCTCGGGAAGCAATCAGCCCCAGCATTTT

J: TRBJ1-1
length: 13
D: NA
size: NA
V: TRBV5-1
CDR3: CASSQFTVTEAFF
DNA: TGCGCCAGCAGCCAATTCACAGTGACTGAAGCTTTCTTT

J: TRBJ1-2
length: 13
D: NA
size: NA
V: TRBV21-1
CDR3: CASKRGVGEGYTF
DNA: TGTGCCAGCAAGCGGGGTGTGGGCGAAGGCTACACCTTC

J: TRBJ1-1
length: 14
D: NA
size: NA
V: TRBV20-1
CDR3: CSARDNKGNTEAFF
DNA: TGCAGTGCTAGAGATAACAAGGGAAACACTGAAGCTTTCTTT

J: TRBJ2-5
length: 14
D: NA
size: NA
V: TRBV6-5
CDR3: CASSYSGGMETQYF
DNA: TGTGCCAGCAGTTACTCGGGCGGAATGGAGACCCAGTACTTC

J: TRBJ1-2
length: 14
D: NA
size: NA
V: TRBV20-1
CDR3: CSASSRGQNYDYTF
DNA: TGCAGTGCTAGTTCTCGTGGACAGAACTATGACTACACCTTC

J: TRBJ2-7
length: 14
D: NA
size: NA
V: TRBV9
CDR3: CASSVGDETYEQYF
DNA: TGTGCCAGCAGCGTAGGGGACGAAACCTACGAGCAGTACTTC

J: TRBJ2-1
length: 13
D: NA
size: many
V: TRBV3-1
CDR3: CASSPVAGDEQFF
DNA: TGTGCCAGCAGCCCCGTCGCCGGGGATGAGCAGTTCTTC

J: TRBJ1-6
length: 11
D: NA
size: NA
V: TRBV3-1
CDR3: CASSLLGPLHF
DNA: TGTGCCAGCAGCCTCCTCGGACCCCTCCACTTT

J: TRBJ2-5
length: 13
D: NA
size: NA
V: TRBV7-2
CDR3: CASGGEFSETQYF
DNA: TGTGCCAGCGGGGGAGAGTTTTCGGAGACCCAGTACTTC

J: TRBJ2-1
length: 17
D: NA
size: NA
V: TRBV6-2/TRBV6-3
CDR3: CASRGQPSDSSYNEQFF
DNA: TGTGCCAGCAGGGGCCAGCCATCCGACAGCTCCTACAATGAGCAGTTCTTC

J: TRBJ2-1
length: 14
D: NA
size: many
V: TRBV7-3
CDR3: CASSPRTAYNEQFF
DNA: TGTGCCAGCAGCCCCCGGACTGCTTACAATGAGCAGTTCTTC

J: TRBJ2-7
length: 11
D: TRBD1
size: NA
V: TRBV20-1
CDR3: CSAKQGATQYF
DNA: TGCAGTGCCAAACAGGGGGCCACCCAGTACTTC

J: TRBJ1-5
length: 15
D: NA
size: few
V: TRBV20-1
CDR3: CSARPGGYGYQPQHF
DNA: TGCAGTGCTAGACCCGGGGGCTATGGGTATCAGCCCCAGCATTTT

J: TRBJ2-5
length: 14
D: NA
size: few
V: TRBV2
CDR3: CASLLLTSEETQYF
DNA: TGTGCCAGCCTGCTCCTGACTAGTGAAGAGACCCAGTACTTC

J: TRBJ2-7
length: 15
D: TRBD2
size: NA
V: TRBV5-1
CDR3: CASSPGLALRSEQYF
DNA: TGCGCCAGCAGCCCTGGACTAGCTCTAAGGAGCGAGCAGTACTTC

J: TRBJ2-5
length: 14
D: NA
size: NA
V: TRBV7-9
CDR3: CASSLEDSQETQYF
DNA: TGTGCCAGCAGCTTAGAAGACAGCCAAGAGACCCAGTACTTC

J: TRBJ1-2
length: 13
D: TRBD1
size: NA
V: TRBV28
CDR3: CASSLPGTGGYTF
DNA: TGTGCCAGCAGCCTGCCTGGGACAGGGGGCTACACCTTC

J: TRBJ1-2
length: 14
D: NA
size: NA
V: TRBV7-9
CDR3: CASSWDKSNYGYTF
DNA: TGTGCCAGCAGCTGGGACAAATCCAATTATGGCTACACCTTC

J: TRBJ1-1
length: 15
D: NA
size: once
V: TRBV27
CDR3: CASSPDRIPGTEAFF
DNA: TGTGCCAGCAGTCCAGACCGAATCCCGGGCACTGAAGCTTTCTTT

J: TRBJ2-5
length: 14
D: NA
size: NA
V: TRBV7-9
CDR3: CASNAGLLEETQYF
DNA: TGTGCCAGCAACGCGGGACTTTTAGAAGAGACCCAGTACTTC

J: TRBJ2-3
length: 17
D: NA
size: NA
V: TRBV5-1
CDR3: CASSFILHGQNTDTQYF
DNA: TGCGCCAGCAGCTTTATCCTCCACGGACAGAACACAGATACGCAGTATTTT

J: TRBJ2-7
length: 17
D: NA
size: NA
V: TRBV15
CDR3: CATSTAEDTRGTYEQYF
DNA: TGTGCCACCAGCACAGCCGAAGACACTCGGGGAACCTACGAGCAGTACTTC

J: TRBJ2-1
length: 15
D: NA
size: few
V: TRBV25-1
CDR3: CDSSDQGRSYNEQFF
DNA: TGTGACAGCAGTGACCAGGGGCGCTCCTACAATGAGCAGTTCTTC

J: TRBJ1-5
length: 14
D: TRBD1
size: few
V: TRBV20-1
CDR3: CSARDRVGNQPQHF
DNA: TGCAGTGCTAGGGACAGGGTTGGCAATCAGCCCCAGCATTTT

J: TRBJ2-1
length: 16
D: NA
size: NA
V: TRBV28
CDR3: CASSSDFRSSYNEQFF
DNA: TGTGCCAGCAGTTCGGACTTCCGGAGCTCCTACAATGAGCAGTTCTTC

J: TRBJ2-1
length: 14
D: NA
size: few
V: TRBV5-1
CDR3: CASSLVVQYNEQFF
DNA: TGCGCCAGCAGCTTGGTAGTGCAATACAATGAGCAGTTCTTC

J: TRBJ2-1
length: 14
D: TRBD2
size: NA
V: TRBV18
CDR3: CASPASGGAYEQFF
DNA: TGTGCCAGCCCAGCTAGCGGGGGGGCCTATGAGCAGTTCTTC

J: TRBJ2-7
length: 14
D: NA
size: few
V: TRBV27
CDR3: CASSTTTGSYEQYF
DNA: TGTGCCAGCAGTACCACGACAGGTTCCTACGAGCAGTACTTC